A selection of T cell receptor beta chains follows, all from one sample in a study of human T cells and chemical hapten exposure. TCRdb re-called the RACE reads through MiXCR, storing one row per CDR3 protein. The table lists 150,000 to 200,000 distinct CDR3 sequences, roughly 30% of them singletons. Here the sequenced sample was whole blood, taken in connection with sensitization to the hapten diphenylcyclopropenone (DPC). These receptors all come from a woman aged 25-40 years with alopecia areata. Some clones in this sample may be carry-over from other donors' samples. CDR3s leave out the opening cysteine and the closing phenylalanine or tryptophan. Fields, in order: V gene, J gene, CDR3 protein.

v_call: TRBV29-1
j_call: TRBJ2-5
cdr3_aa: SVEESGGETQY

v_call: TRBV28
j_call: TRBJ1-2
cdr3_aa: ASLDITNYGYT

v_call: TRBV28
j_call: TRBJ2-7
cdr3_aa: ASSLRGEQY

v_call: TRBV28
j_call: TRBJ1-6
cdr3_aa: ASSLNGRVNSPLH

v_call: TRBV7-8
j_call: TRBJ2-3
cdr3_aa: ASSLARGGRTDTQY

v_call: TRBV4-2
j_call: TRBJ1-3
cdr3_aa: ASSQERPERGLINSGNTIY

v_call: TRBV4-1
j_call: TRBJ1-1
cdr3_aa: ASSQDWRQGTGGWTEAF

v_call: TRBV4-3
j_call: TRBJ2-1
cdr3_aa: ASSQDPLSYNEQF

v_call: TRBV6-2/TRBV6-3
j_call: TRBJ1-1
cdr3_aa: ASSNLQAMNTEAF

v_call: TRBV20-1
j_call: TRBJ2-3
cdr3_aa: SARDSSTDTQY

v_call: TRBV5-1
j_call: TRBJ2-6
cdr3_aa: ASSDTSGANVLT

v_call: TRBV28
j_call: TRBJ2-7
cdr3_aa: ASSALAGSSYEQY

v_call: TRBV29-1
j_call: TRBJ2-2
cdr3_aa: SVEGLAGSAGELF

v_call: TRBV28
j_call: TRBJ1-1
cdr3_aa: ASSLGFEGSEAF

v_call: TRBV6-5
j_call: TRBJ1-1
cdr3_aa: ASSRSTGGRAEAF

v_call: TRBV15
j_call: TRBJ1-1
cdr3_aa: ATSRGGGGEAF

v_call: TRBV20-1
j_call: TRBJ2-7
cdr3_aa: SAGGGLASSQY

v_call: TRBV5-6
j_call: TRBJ2-3
cdr3_aa: ASSLNVFSTDTQY

v_call: TRBV9
j_call: TRBJ2-2
cdr3_aa: ASSPTGGTNTGELF

v_call: TRBV7-2
j_call: TRBJ1-5
cdr3_aa: ASSLDQLNQPQH

v_call: TRBV29-1
j_call: TRBJ2-5
cdr3_aa: SVEVLVQETQY

v_call: TRBV3-1
j_call: TRBJ2-1
cdr3_aa: ASNLGESSYNEQF

v_call: TRBV18
j_call: TRBJ1-1
cdr3_aa: ASSPPYGGVDTEAF

v_call: TRBV4-3
j_call: TRBJ2-1
cdr3_aa: ASSQERGGYNEQF

v_call: TRBV20-1
j_call: TRBJ2-1
cdr3_aa: SAFRLVYNEQF

v_call: TRBV5-6
j_call: TRBJ2-5
cdr3_aa: ASSLGTYETQY

v_call: TRBV20-1
j_call: TRBJ1-2
cdr3_aa: SAADRTSFRYT

v_call: TRBV28
j_call: TRBJ2-1
cdr3_aa: ASTPSGRGVVKYEQF

v_call: TRBV28
j_call: TRBJ2-1
cdr3_aa: ASSLGGGGAYNEQF

v_call: TRBV7-2
j_call: TRBJ2-2
cdr3_aa: ASSLGLRGGELF

v_call: TRBV2
j_call: TRBJ1-1
cdr3_aa: ASRGDTEAF

v_call: TRBV6-1
j_call: TRBJ2-1
cdr3_aa: ASSDRDRVGNEQF

v_call: TRBV29-1
j_call: TRBJ1-1
cdr3_aa: SGQQGTNTEAF

v_call: TRBV5-1
j_call: TRBJ2-6
cdr3_aa: ASRSEASGANVLT

v_call: TRBV10-3
j_call: TRBJ2-3
cdr3_aa: ATRTLGVDTQY

v_call: TRBV20-1
j_call: TRBJ1-1
cdr3_aa: SASSLAGPEAF

v_call: TRBV4-1
j_call: TRBJ2-7
cdr3_aa: ASSQAQGPYEQY

v_call: TRBV7-2
j_call: TRBJ2-7
cdr3_aa: ASSLEGVGEQY

v_call: TRBV20-1
j_call: TRBJ1-1
cdr3_aa: SASLAEAF

v_call: TRBV7-9
j_call: TRBJ1-1
cdr3_aa: ASSATGAYTEAF

v_call: TRBV6-2/TRBV6-3
j_call: TRBJ1-6
cdr3_aa: ASSRTASDAPLH

v_call: TRBV7-9
j_call: TRBJ2-3
cdr3_aa: ASSAFREADTQY

v_call: TRBV12-3/TRBV12-4
j_call: TRBJ2-3
cdr3_aa: ASSLPERGGTDTQY

v_call: TRBV28
j_call: TRBJ1-4
cdr3_aa: ASSYPRVGGEKLF

v_call: TRBV4-1
j_call: TRBJ1-4
cdr3_aa: ASSLLTVDEKLF

v_call: TRBV6-5
j_call: TRBJ2-1
cdr3_aa: ASSNLPSSYNEQF

v_call: TRBV9
j_call: TRBJ1-4
cdr3_aa: ASSTGQGRNEKLF

v_call: TRBV24-1
j_call: TRBJ1-1
cdr3_aa: ATVGTGRNTEAF

v_call: TRBV21-1
j_call: TRBJ2-7
cdr3_aa: ASSIVEQY

v_call: TRBV14
j_call: TRBJ2-3
cdr3_aa: ASSQDEGPTDTQY

v_call: TRBV2
j_call: TRBJ1-2
cdr3_aa: ASSEGGAYGYT

v_call: TRBV28
j_call: TRBJ2-1
cdr3_aa: ASSSPGRGHEQF

v_call: TRBV7-2
j_call: TRBJ2-7
cdr3_aa: ASSLDIQGGNYEQY